The 9 T cell receptor beta chains below all came from one sample that was sequenced in a study of T-cell memory formation after mild COVID-19. TCRdb reprocessed the 5' RACE reads via MiXCR and lists one record per CDR3 protein. Of approximately 500,000 distinct CDR3 sequences in the sample, around a quarter were seen once. Material: PBMCs or a T cell subset sorted from them (not recorded which). These receptors were collected from an adult woman who had mild COVID-19 (a few samples of this study predate the infection). Cell type and time point are not known.

The chain joins TRBV12-3 or TRBV12-4 to TRBJ2-3, with D possibly TRBD2 on 6 matching bases. This CDR3 contains 13 residues. The germline V and J ends were trimmed by 4 bases and 5 bases, with 10 bases remaining between them. DNA of the CDR3: TGTGCCAGCAGTTGGCCCGGGGGAGATACGCAGTATTTT. Translating gives CASSWPGGDTQYF.

This clonotype was counted only a few times. The V gene is TRBV14, the J gene TRBJ2-5; D ambiguous. V lost 1 base to trimming and J lost 4 bases, with 13 bases between them. Germline V gives CDR1 SGHDN, CDR2 FVKESK. The length of the CDR3 is 15 residues. CDR3: CASSQGTVVSETQYF. The CDR3 DNA reads TGTGCCAGCAGCCAAGGTACAGTCGTCTCAGAGACCCAGTACTTC. The full variable domain, with the rest looked up from reference TRBV14 and TRBJ2-5, is EAGVTQFPSHSVIEKGQTVTLRCDPISGHDNLYWYRRVMGKEIKFLLHFVKESKQDESGMPNNRFLAERTGGTYSTLKVQPAELEDSGVYFCASSQGTVVSETQYFGPGTRLLVL.

This rearrangement joins TRBV5-1 to TRBJ2-7; D is possibly TRBD1 or TRBD2 (5 bases each). The V gene's germline CDR1 is SGHRS and CDR2 YFSETQ. This CDR3 has 16 amino acids. Deletions cut 4 bases from V and 7 bases from J, with 24 bases between. CDR3 sequence: CASSGGRVTDHGEQYF. CDR3 in DNA: TGCGCCAGCAGCGGGGGTCGAGTCACAGACCATGGAGAGCAGTACTTC. Together with reference TRBV5-1 and TRBJ2-7, the CDR3 gives the full variable domain: KAGVTQTPRYLIKTRGQQVTLSCSPISGHRSVSWYQQTPGQGLQFLFEYFSETQRNKGNFPGRFSGRQFSNSRSEMNVSTLELGDSALYLCASSGGRVTDHGEQYFGPGTRLTVT.

The V and J genes are TRBV3-1 and TRBJ2-2; no clear D gene. In germline, CDR1 is LGHDT, CDR2 YNNKEL (reference sequence). The CDR3 runs to 14 residues. V dropped 2 bases and J dropped 4 bases, with 8 bases sitting between them. CDR3 sequence reads: CASSQSPTTGELFF. CDR3 DNA: TGTGCCAGCAGCCAAAGCCCCACCACCGGGGAGCTGTTTTTT.

The V and J genes are TRBV12-3 or TRBV12-4 and TRBJ2-7; D tentatively reads TRBD1 or TRBD2 (6 bases each). The CDR3 consists of 14 residues. V was cut by 3 bases and J by 1 base, with 10 bases left in between. As DNA, the CDR3 is TGTGCCAGCAGTTTTAAGGGGGGATCCTACGAGCAGTACTTC. Protein product: CASSFKGGSYEQYF.

This clonotype has more than one count but fewer than ten. The V gene is TRBV24-1, the J gene TRBJ1-1, with D possibly matching TRBD1 (5 bases). From germline, CDR1 is KGHDR and CDR2 SFDVKD. This CDR3 contains 14 residues. Trimming removed 4 bases at V and 4 bases at J, with 12 bases between. Written as DNA, the CDR3 is TGTGCCACCAGTGACGGTTATGGGGGCACTGAAGCTTTCTTT. Translating gives CATSDGYGGTEAFF.

This clonotype occurred a few times. CDR3: CAIRYRDSAIEQYF. DNA of the CDR3: TGTGCCATCAGATACCGGGACTCCGCGATCGAGCAGTACTTC. This rearrangement joins TRBV10-3 to TRBJ2-7, with D possibly being TRBD2 (6 bases). CDR3 size: 14 residues. With 6 bases removed from V and 6 bases from J, the gap between germline ends came to 18 bases. CDR1 and CDR2 from the germline V gene are ENHRY and SYGVKD.

This clonotype was recorded a few times. The rearrangement joins TRBV20-1 to TRBJ2-7; TRBD2 is a possible D gene (6 bases). CDR3 size: 14 residues. V was trimmed by 6 bases and J by 0 bases, leaving 15 bases between them. Looked up from germline, CDR1 is DFQATT and CDR2 is SNEGSKA (reference sequence). CDR3 protein: CSASPEGSSYEQYF. In DNA, the CDR3 is TGCAGTGCGAGCCCGGAGGGGAGCTCCTACGAGCAGTACTTC.

The V and J genes are TRBV12-3 or TRBV12-4 and TRBJ2-1, with 10 bases fitting TRBD1. CDR3 length: 16 residues. The V and J ends lost 5 bases and 6 bases, in that order; junction bases with no gene match: 10. CDR3 in amino acids: CASSHLLGTGANEQFF. Written as DNA, the CDR3 is TGTGCCAGCAGTCATCTCTTAGGGACAGGGGCCAATGAGCAGTTCTTC.